The 7 T cell receptor beta chains in this list originate from one sample, sequenced in a study of blood T cell repertoires in COVID-19. Some clones are missing from TCRdb's copy, which holds only in-frame ones; the method was immunoSEQ multiplex PCR. This sample yields approximately 350,000 clones, of which 85% to 90% are seen a single time; about 7% belongs to the top ten. What was sequenced was peripheral blood. The receptors shown here come from a woman in her 70s with COVID-19, enrolled during active disease.

CDR3 sequence reads: CASAWAAVNQGYTF. CDR3 in DNA: TGTGCCAGCGCCTGGGCAGCCGTCAACCAAGGCTACACCTTC. The chain has TRBV5-4 and TRBJ1-2, with unresolved D. From germline, CDR1 is SGHNT and CDR2 YYREEE (reference sequence). V lost 7 bases and J lost 8, with 21 bases in between. The CDR3 is 14 amino acids.

This clone was seen repeatedly, ten times or more. The V and J genes are TRBV30 and TRBJ1-2; 9 positions match TRBD1. V gave up 4 bases and J gave up 2 bases; unmatched junction bases: 8. Germline CDR1 reads GTSNPN; CDR2 reads SVGIG (reference sequence). There are 15 residues in the CDR3. CDR3 region: CAWNSWDRVNYGYTF. DNA of the CDR3: TGTGCCTGGAACTCGTGGGACAGGGTGAACTATGGCTACACCTTC.

CDR3 sequence reads: CAWSGQADGYTF. The CDR3, as DNA: TGTGCCTGGAGTGGACAGGCGGATGGCTACACCTTC. The chain joins TRBV30 to TRBJ1-2; tentative D call: TRBD1 (6 bases). Germline V gene data show CDR1 as GTSNPN and CDR2 as SVGIG (reference sequence). This CDR3 spans 12 amino acids. V gave up 1 base and J gave up 6 bases, with 9 bases separating them.

The gene calls are TRBV9 and TRBJ2-7; TRBD1 matches at 7 bases. V shed 0 bases and J 3 bases; nucleotides not matched to a gene: 3. Per germline, CDR1 SGDLS and CDR2 YYNGEE. The CDR3 extends over 14 amino acids. CDR3 amino acids: CASSVGDSYYEQYF. The CDR3 DNA sequence: TGTGCCAGCAGCGTAGGGGACAGCTACTACGAGCAGTACTTC.

The CDR3 DNA reads as TGTGCCAGCAGTTACAGGGGGCAAGGTAATTCACCCCTCCACTTT. Its translation: CASSYRGQGNSPLHF. This chain joins TRBV2 and TRBJ1-6, with 9 bases lining up with TRBD1. Germline V gene sequence: CDR1 SNHLY, CDR2 FYNNEI. The CDR3 is made up of 15 amino acids. Losses at the gene ends were 5 bases for V and 6 bases for J; bases not matched to a gene: 5. Drawing the rest from reference TRBV2 and TRBJ1-6, the complete variable domain is EPEVTQTPSHQVTQMGQEVILRCVPISNHLYFYWYRQILGQKVEFLVSFYNNEISEKSEIFDDQFSVERPDGSNFTLKIRSTKLEDSAMYFCASSYRGQGNSPLHFGNGTRLTVT.

The chain recombines TRBV5-1 with TRBJ1-3; TRBD1 might be the D (6 bases). Germline V gene sequence: CDR1 SGHRS, CDR2 YFSETQ. CDR3 length: 16 residues. Trimming removed 0 bases at V and 0 bases at J, with 10 bases between. The CDR3 bases are TGCGCCAGCAGCTTGGCCGGACAGATCTCTGGAAACACCATATATTTT. Protein product: CASSLAGQISGNTIYF.

V gene TRBV11-2 combines with J gene TRBJ2-3; D not resolved. Per germline, CDR1 SGHAT and CDR2 FQNNGV. The CDR3 length is 13 residues. The V and J ends lost 5 bases and 3 bases respectively, with 9 bases between them. CDR3 coding DNA: TGTGCCAGCAGCCCTCCGGTTACAGATACGCAGTATTTT. Its protein is CASSPPVTDTQYF.